The 15 T cell receptor beta chains in this list originate from one sample, sequenced in a study of T cell repertoires in ileal Crohn's disease. The time point denotes: proximal margin of the surgical specimen (macroscopically non-inflamed). Profiling relied on immunoSEQ multiplex PCR, and the TCRdb table lists in-frame clones only, not all of them. The sample yields 3,000 or so clones, roughly 69% seen once. Sequencing input: ileal tissue. These TCRs come from an adult with Crohn's disease.

The rearrangement links TRBV6-5 to TRBJ1-1, with D perhaps matching TRBD1 (5 bases). The CDR3 runs to 14 residues. With 2 bases removed from V and 0 bases from J, the gap between germline ends came to 7 bases. The V gene's germline CDR1 is MNHEY and CDR2 SVGAGI. The CDR3 spells CASSYRGMNTEAFF. The CDR3 nucleotides read TGTGCCAGCAGTTACAGGGGCATGAACACTGAAGCTTTCTTT.

This clone is medium-sized. This chain uses TRBV28 with TRBJ2-3, with 7 bases aligning to TRBD1. V was clipped by 8 bases and J by 6 bases; unmatched bases: 14. Looked up from germline, CDR1 is MDHEN and CDR2 is SYDVKM. The CDR3 loop spans 15 amino acids. CDR3 sequence reads: CASGTNDRVLDTQYF. The CDR3 DNA sequence: TGTGCCAGCGGAACCAATGACAGGGTTTTGGATACGCAGTATTTT. Full variable domain (missing parts from reference TRBV28 and TRBJ2-3): DVKVTQSSRYLVKRTGEKVFLECVQDMDHENMFWYRQDPGLGLRLIYFSYDVKMKEKGDIPEGYSVSREKKERFSLILESASTNQTSMYLCASGTNDRVLDTQYFGPGTRLTVL.

Note on this clone: Other DNA variants within this sample encode the same CDR3. The chain has TRBV7-6 and TRBJ1-2, with D perhaps matching TRBD1 (5 bases). Trimming took off 5 bases at V and 6 bases at J, with 10 bases between the two ends. Germline V gene sequence: CDR1 SGHVS, CDR2 FNYEAQ. CDR3 length: 12 amino acids. The DNA of the CDR3 is TGTGCCAGCAGCCCAGGGACGGATGGCTACACCTTC. Its translation is CASSPGTDGYTF.

The chain recombines TRBV19 with TRBJ1-1; D ambiguous. The CDR3 is made up of 15 amino acids. CDR1 is LNHDA and CDR2 is SQIVND in the germline V gene (reference sequence). V lost 1 base and J lost 0, with 9 bases in between. The CDR3 reads CASSIGVGLNTEAFF. CDR3 in DNA: TGTGCCAGTAGTATAGGGGTGGGCCTGAACACTGAAGCTTTCTTT.

The J gene is TRBJ2-1, the V gene TRBV19, with TRBD2 matching 12 bases. Germline CDR1 and CDR2: LNHDA and SQIVND (reference sequence). This CDR3 contains 17 residues. V was clipped by 4 bases and J by 0 bases; unmatched bases: 4. The CDR3 region is CASSTQTSGSSYNEQFF. In DNA form, the CDR3 reads TGTGCCAGTAGTACCCAGACTAGCGGGAGCTCCTACAATGAGCAGTTCTTC. Filled out from reference TRBV19 and TRBJ2-1, the complete variable domain reads DGGITQSPKYLFRKEGQNVTLSCEQNLNHDAMYWYRQDPGQGLRLIYYSQIVNDFQKGDIAEGYSVSREKKESFPLTVTSAQKNPTAFYLCASSTQTSGSSYNEQFFGPGTRLTVL.

The rearrangement joins TRBV18 to TRBJ2-1, with 7 bases aligning to TRBD2. The J segment lost 5 bases and the V segment lost 3 bases, leaving 7 bases of the junction unmatched. CDR1 is KGHSH, CDR2 LQKENI, per germline. The CDR3 is made up of 15 amino acids. The CDR3 region is CASSPSEGRDNEQFF. CDR3 in DNA: TGTGCCAGCTCACCTTCGGAGGGGAGGGACAATGAGCAGTTCTTC. Supplemented by reference TRBV18 and TRBJ2-1, the full variable domain reads NAGVMQNPRHLVRRRGQEARLRCSPMKGHSHVYWYRQLPEEGLKFMVYLQKENIIDESGMPKERFSAEFPKEGPSILRIQQVVRGDSAAYFCASSPSEGRDNEQFFGPGTRLTVL.

The J gene is TRBJ2-3, the V gene TRBV5-1; D may be TRBD2 (6 bases). The V gene lost 1 base and the J gene lost 3 bases, with 15 bases spanning the gap. This CDR3 has 16 amino acids. CDR1 is SGHRS and CDR2 is YFSETQ in the germline V gene. Written as DNA, the CDR3 is TGCGCCAGCAGCTTGAGTGGCGGGATCAGGACAGATACGCAGTATTTT. Protein sequence: CASSLSGGIRTDTQYF.

This chain connects TRBV11-2 to TRBJ2-1, with D perhaps TRBD2 (6 bases). Trimming took off 6 bases at V and 7 bases at J, with 22 bases between the two ends. The length of the CDR3 is 16 residues. The germline gives CDR1 SGHAT, CDR2 FQNNGV. This CDR3 is CASSYGWRSSVNEQFF. In DNA form, the CDR3 reads TGTGCCAGCAGTTACGGTTGGAGGTCTAGCGTGAATGAGCAGTTCTTC.

The table lists this clone with a count of one. The gene calls are TRBV29-1 and TRBJ1-2; unclear D gene. CDR3 length: 10 amino acids. V was cut by 0 bases and J by 8 bases, with 4 bases left in between. Germline-derived CDR1 and CDR2 are SQVTM and ANQGSEA. CDR3 DNA: TGCAGCGTTGAAGAGGGGGGCTACACCTTC. This translates into CSVEEGGYTF.

The chain uses TRBV6-6 and TRBJ2-1; D remains unclear. Germline values: CDR1 MNHNY, CDR2 SVGAGI (reference sequence). This CDR3 region has 12 residues. Trimming cost V 5 bases and J 8 bases, with 10 bases left between them. The CDR3 sequence: CASSRRGDEQFF. The CDR3, as DNA: TGTGCCAGCAGTCGTCGTGGCGATGAGCAGTTCTTC.

This clone is categorized as large (0.1 to 1%). The chain recombines TRBV7-2 with TRBJ2-5; D is unresolved. The CDR3 has 11 amino acids. Trimming took off 4 bases at V and 6 bases at J, with 6 bases between the two ends. Germline V lookup: CDR1 SGHTA, CDR2 FQGNSA. Here the CDR3 reads CASSSSKTQYF. CDR3 DNA sequence: TGTGCCAGCAGCTCCTCAAAGACCCAGTACTTC.

This clone was counted between two and nine times. The chain carries TRBV19 and TRBJ1-2; 7 nucleotides align to TRBD1. The CDR3 covers 15 residues. Trimming cost V 5 bases and J 3 bases; bases outside gene matches: 9. Looked up from germline, CDR1 is LNHDA and CDR2 is SQIVND (reference sequence). The CDR3 spells CASSSKGAYDYGYTF. CDR3 DNA: TGTGCCAGTAGTTCCAAGGGGGCGTATGACTATGGCTACACCTTC. Variable domain in full (rest from reference TRBV19 and TRBJ1-2): DGGITQSPKYLFRKEGQNVTLSCEQNLNHDAMYWYRQDPGQGLRLIYYSQIVNDFQKGDIAEGYSVSREKKESFPLTVTSAQKNPTAFYLCASSSKGAYDYGYTFGSGTRLTVV.

The chain's CDR3 is CASRTGLTEAFF. In DNA form, the CDR3 reads TGTGCCTCCAGGACAGGACTAACTGAAGCTTTCTTT. This chain connects TRBV30 to TRBJ1-1, with 7 positions matching TRBD1. CDR3 length: 12 residues. After removal of 7 bases from V and 5 bases from J, the junction contained 7 bases not matched to a gene. Germline V CDR1 and CDR2: GTSNPN, SVGIG (reference sequence).

This clone has only a few counts. The chain uses TRBV29-1 and TRBJ2-3, with D perhaps given as TRBD1 or TRBD2 (5 bases each). The germline CDR1 and CDR2 sequences are SQVTM and ANQGSEA. The V end lost 8 bases, the J end lost 2 bases, and 17 bases lay between the germline ends. The CDR3 consists of 14 residues. The CDR3: CSTFGDETTDTQYF. CDR3 bases: TGCAGCACCTTCGGGGACGAGACCACAGATACGCAGTATTTT.

V gene TRBV9 combines with J gene TRBJ2-1; tentative D call: TRBD2 (6 bases). V was pared by 0 bases and J by 7 bases, with 11 bases between. The CDR3 contains 14 residues. Germline-derived CDR1 and CDR2 are SGDLS and YYNGEE. CDR3 nucleotides: TGTGCCAGCAGCGTAGGGAATAGCGGAAATGAGCAGTTCTTC. Residues: CASSVGNSGNEQFF. Full variable domain (outside the CDR3, taken from reference TRBV9 and TRBJ2-1): DSGVTQTPKHLITATGQRVTLRCSPRSGDLSVYWYQQSLDQGLQFLIQYYNGEERAKGNILERFSAQQFPDLHSELNLSSLELGDSALYFCASSVGNSGNEQFFGPGTRLTVL.